This T cell receptor (beta chain) is drawn from a study of blood T cell repertoires in COVID-19. Study-level background: The United States, Italy and Spain were the sources of the acute and convalescent COVID-19 samples. From T cells, B-cell-depleted T cells, or PBMCs came the material, which was cDNA or gDNA.

In the authors' methods: Amplification of reference gene primers provided the estimated nucleated cell counts. Here immunoSEQ multiplex PCR was the method, and the copy in TCRdb shows in-frame clones only, minus some. That table gives V, J and clone size, and the DNA gave D and trimming. The sample yields roughly 86,000 clones, approximately 80% seen once. In germline, CDR1 is KGHSH, CDR2 LQKENI. The V end was cut by 3 bases, the J end by 7 bases, with 18 bases between. The CDR3 runs 15 residues. The sequence was collected from an older woman with acute or convalescent COVID-19. The rearrangement links TRBV18 to TRBJ1-2, with D possibly matching TRBD1 (5 bases). Source material: peripheral blood. DNA of the CDR3: TGTGCCAGCTCACCCCCGGAGGGGACTTCTGTTGGCTACACCTTC. Amino acids: CASSPPEGTSVGYTF.